This T cell receptor beta chain was identified in a study of blood T cell repertoires in COVID-19 (dated by TCRdb to about 2020). Regarding the study in general: The collaborator samples originated in the United States, Italy and Spain and spanned the acute and convalescent phases of COVID-19. The material from the prospective study consisted of cDNA or gDNA derived from T cells, B-cell-depleted T cells, or PBMCs. Deeply sampled blood TCRbeta repertoires from subjects exposed to, actively infected with, or recovered from COVID-19 were included in the dataset. The repertoires were released in a freely available public database meant as a resource for research on the immune response to SARS-CoV-2. The samples were drawn from two sources: the first 160 participants of the ongoing ImmuneRACE study, and over 950 subjects contributed by 6 global collaborators. A de-identified subject ID, COVID-19 status, age in years and sex were almost always included in the sample metadata. Where HLA class I and class II types were available, the types were taken from metadata supplied by the sample provider, not from assay-based typing. The paper as a whole reports these results and caveats: How much clinical and demographic metadata was included differed by source and by participant, and the metadata was provided uncurated.

In regard to this clone: Its antigen remains unidentified. The record has no base qualities; no much larger clone is one base away.

Enrolling through a virtual design, the prospective study's participants ranged in age from roughly 18 to 95 years and lived across about two dozen United States geographic areas. In the prospective study, cohorts were assigned on the basis of participant-reported clinical history obtained from a screening survey and a study questionnaire. A participant counted as exposed if, within 2 weeks of entering the study, that participant had been in contact with someone who had a PCR-confirmed or clinician-diagnosed COVID-19 case. Mobile phlebotomists in the prospective study collected whole blood, serum and a nasopharyngeal or oropharyngeal swab from every participant. Additional blood draws and questionnaires over an approximately 2-month period could optionally be provided by prospective study participants. Before DNA extraction, blood samples from the prospective study were shipped at room temperature or frozen.

The immunoSEQ Assay, a bias-controlled multiplex PCR, was used to amplify TCRbeta CDR3 regions from genomic DNA. The original pipeline was this. Nucleated cell counts per sample were estimated from amplification of reference gene primers within the assay. To quantify the absolute abundance of each unique TCRbeta CDR3 rearrangement, sequence reads were collapsed and filtered. For each sample, productive Simpson clonality was calculated as the square root of Simpson's diversity index across productive rearrangements. TCRdb carries this immuneACCESS record with in-frame sequences only. Its versions omit some clonotypes, under half of them owing to an unresolved V gene in the studies checked, with the rest unexplained. The V and J calls and the clone size are those of that table, but D and trimming were determined from the DNA. Within this sample are 250,000 or so clones, with roughly 80% of them counted one time only. In total, the top ten clones hold 3% to 4.5% of the sample.

From the germline V gene, CDR1 is SGHTA and CDR2 is FQGTGA. The germline V and J ends show losses of 3 bases and 0 bases respectively, and no gene match explains 2 bases of the junction. The CDR3 goes from the cysteine to the phenylalanine over 16 residues. The entry retains the CDR3 DNA only, 48 bases that are in frame from base 1. The source material was PBMCs or T cells enriched from blood (not recorded which). The receptor was derived from a middle-aged woman who had been exposed to COVID-19. The chain links TRBV7-3 with TRBJ2-2, with TRBD1 matching 9 junction bases. For the CDR3, the sequence is CASSFRTGANTGELFF. Read as DNA, the sequence is TGTGCCAGCAGCTTTCGGACAGGGGCGAACACCGGGGAGCTGTTTTTT.